What follows are 31 T cell receptor beta chains derived from one specimen sequenced in a study of cytomegalovirus exposure and HLA in healthy donors (dated 2017 in TCRdb). The library relied on the immunoSEQ multiplex PCR assay. A mixture of 60 forward primers for TCR Vbeta segments and 13 reverse primers for TCR Jbeta segments was used in the multiplex PCR. TCRdb re-hosts the immuneACCESS table, in-frame sequences only. Its copies lack some clones; in the studies checked, an unresolved V gene accounts for under half of them, and the cause for the rest is not known. For this sample the table gives around 120,000 clones, of which approximately 72% were detected only once. The ten largest clones take up about 3% of the sample. Sample: PBMCs. These receptors were collected from a human donor in good health.

The chain uses TRBV4-1 and TRBJ2-1, with 7 bases lining up with TRBD2. The germline gives CDR1 MGHRA, CDR2 YSYEKL. The J segment lost 5 bases and the V segment lost 7 bases, leaving 20 bases of the junction unmatched. The CDR3 has 18 amino acids. The CDR3 here is CASTEGLGLAENNNEQFF. The CDR3 DNA is TGCGCCAGCACCGAAGGTCTTGGCCTAGCGGAAAATAACAATGAGCAGTTCTTC.

CDR3 residues: CASSGEPGQGSAKLFF. For the CDR3, the DNA is TGTGCCAGCAGTGGGGAGCCGGGACAGGGGTCGGCAAAACTGTTTTTT. The gene calls are TRBV6-1 and TRBJ1-4; 10 bases map to TRBD1. J gave up 10 bases and V 4 bases, and 12 bases lay outside the gene matches. The CDR3 has 16 residues. CDR1 and CDR2 from the germline V gene are MNHNS and SASEGT.

The V call is TRBV30, the J call TRBJ1-4; TRBD1 aligns across 10 bases. The CDR3 length is 14 residues. J gave up 7 bases and V 3 bases, and 5 bases lay outside the gene matches. Germline V gene data show CDR1 as GTSNPN and CDR2 as SVGIG (reference sequence). The CDR3 DNA reads TGTGCCTGGAGCCGGGACAGGGGCGCTGAAAAACTGTTTTTT. Protein: CAWSRDRGAEKLFF.

This chain connects TRBV27 to TRBJ1-5; D might be TRBD1 (5 bases). V dropped 3 bases and J dropped 4 bases, with 10 bases sitting between them. Germline-derived CDR1 and CDR2 are MNHEY and SMNVEV (reference sequence). The length of the CDR3 is 14 residues. CDR3 in amino acids: CASSFAGSNQPQHF. For the CDR3, the DNA is TGTGCCAGCAGTTTCGCAGGGTCAAATCAGCCCCAGCATTTT.

In this sample, this clone turned up a few times. This chain joins TRBV7-3 and TRBJ2-3, with 12 bases that match TRBD2. This CDR3 contains 16 residues. Germline trimming cut 5 bases from V and 4 bases from J; bases unmatched to any gene: 7. Germline V gives CDR1 SGHTA, CDR2 FQGTGA. CDR3 amino acids: CASSTGLAGYADTQYF. The CDR3 DNA follows: TGTGCCAGCAGCACCGGACTAGCGGGGTATGCAGATACGCAGTATTTT.

V gene TRBV9 combines with J gene TRBJ1-4; 7 bases are a match to TRBD1. Germline V gene data show CDR1 as SGDLS and CDR2 as YYNGEE. The V segment lost 0 bases and the J segment 2 bases; nucleotides outside the gene matches: 4. The CDR3 is 16 residues long. The CDR3 is CASSVGGGRTNEKLFF. CDR3 nucleotides: TGTGCCAGCAGCGTAGGAGGGGGCAGGACTAATGAAAAACTGTTTTTT.

This rearrangement joins TRBV6-6 to TRBJ1-6; 7 bases agree with TRBD1. Trimming cost V 7 bases and J 8 bases; bases outside gene matches: 8. CDR1 is MNHNY and CDR2 is SVGAGI in the germline V gene (reference sequence). There are 14 residues in the CDR3. CDR3 in DNA: TGTGCCAGCAAGCCACAGGGGTCAGATTCACCCCTCCACTTT. Amino acids: CASKPQGSDSPLHF.

J is TRBJ1-6 and V is TRBV9; a weak D match, TRBD1 (5 bases). CDR1 SGDLS and CDR2 YYNGEE come from the germline V gene. V gave up 5 bases and J gave up 11 bases, with 14 bases separating them. The CDR3 spans 13 residues. The CDR3 reads CASSPGGLAPLHF. Written as DNA, the CDR3 is TGTGCCAGCAGTCCGGGGGGGTTAGCACCCCTCCACTTT.

The chain is built from TRBV28 and TRBJ1-1, with TRBD1 matching over 10 bases. V lost 6 bases, J lost 4 bases, and 8 bases stayed unmatched. CDR1 MDHEN and CDR2 SYDVKM come from the germline V gene. CDR3 length: 15 amino acids. The CDR3 DNA is TGTGCCAGCAGCCTAGCGGGACAGGGGCGCACTGAAGCTTTCTTT. Amino acid sequence: CASSLAGQGRTEAFF.

The gene calls are TRBV9 and TRBJ2-5, with D possibly being TRBD1 (5 bases). Trimming stripped 4 bases from V and 1 base from J, with 17 bases between. The CDR3 sequence is 16 residues long. Germline CDR1 and CDR2: SGDLS and YYNGEE. This CDR3 is CASSSQTLGPQETQYF. The CDR3 DNA follows: TGTGCCAGCAGCTCCCAGACCCTGGGGCCCCAAGAGACCCAGTACTTC.

J is TRBJ1-2 and V is TRBV5-4; TRBD1 aligns across 10 bases. CDR1 SGHNT and CDR2 YYREEE come from the germline V gene (reference sequence). CDR3 length: 15 amino acids. With 4 bases clipped from V and 3 bases from J, the junction kept 6 bases outside the gene matches. CDR3 in DNA: TGTGCCAGCAGCGCCCGGGACAGGGGTGACTATGGCTACACCTTC. This translates into CASSARDRGDYGYTF.

V usage is TRBV4-3 and J usage is TRBJ1-2, with 9 bases matching TRBD1. V was clipped by 1 base and J by 5 bases; unmatched bases: 8. Germline lookup yields CDR1 LGHNA and CDR2 YSLEER. This CDR3 contains 16 residues. The CDR3 here is CASSQGLDRGGYGYTF. Here the CDR3 DNA reads TGCGCCAGCAGCCAAGGCCTGGACAGGGGTGGGTATGGCTACACCTTC.

The rearrangement links TRBV18 to TRBJ2-7, with D hard to call. V was shortened by 4 bases and J by 1 base, with 11 bases between the two germline ends. Germline CDR1 and CDR2: KGHSH and LQKENI. The CDR3 runs to 14 residues. The CDR3 nucleotides read TGTGCCAGCTCACGCCGGTCCGCATCCTACGAGCAGTACTTC. As protein: CASSRRSASYEQYF.

The chain couples TRBV5-6 to TRBJ1-2, with D perhaps matching TRBD1 (6 bases). The CDR3 has 12 amino acids. V shed 1 base and J shed 8 bases, with 9 bases lying between them. CDR1 and CDR2 (germline): SGHDT, YYEEEE. CDR3 DNA sequence: TGTGCCAGCAGCTTGATTGGGGGCGGCTACACCTTC. Translation gives CASSLIGGGYTF.

This rearrangement joins TRBV18 to TRBJ2-7; 11 nucleotides line up with TRBD2. Germline-derived CDR1 and CDR2 are KGHSH and LQKENI. The CDR3 consists of 15 residues. V lost 3 bases and J lost 3; bases outside the gene matches: 4. CDR3 amino acids: CASSPLAGGSYEQYF. CDR3 DNA sequence: TGTGCCAGCTCACCCCTAGCGGGGGGCAGCTACGAGCAGTACTTC.

The chain combines TRBV7-2 with TRBJ2-1; 10 positions match TRBD1. The J segment lost 6 bases and the V segment lost 1 base, leaving 12 bases of the junction unmatched. Per the germline V gene, CDR1 is SGHTA and CDR2 is FQGNSA. This CDR3 spans 18 amino acids. CDR3 coding DNA: TGTGCCAGCAGCTTAGTATCCTTGGGGACAGGGGCCAGCAATGAGCAGTTCTTC. Its protein product is CASSLVSLGTGASNEQFF.

The chain is built from TRBV6-5 and TRBJ1-4; D gene ambiguous. Germline loops: CDR1 MNHEY, CDR2 SVGAGI. V shed 4 bases and J shed 0 bases, with 12 bases lying between them. The CDR3 totals 16 residues. The CDR3 region is CASSFGRRATNEKLFF. The CDR3 region has the DNA TGTGCCAGCAGTTTTGGTAGGAGGGCAACTAATGAAAAACTGTTTTTT.

V is TRBV19 and J is TRBJ1-2; a weak D match, TRBD1 (6 bases). V was pared by 4 bases and J by 0 bases, with 24 bases between. Germline CDR1 reads LNHDA; CDR2 reads SQIVND (reference sequence). The CDR3 sequence is 19 residues long. CDR3 protein: CASSTPWTAESAANYGYTF. CDR3 DNA sequence: TGTGCCAGTAGTACCCCGTGGACAGCAGAGTCCGCAGCTAACTATGGCTACACCTTC. Based on the CDR3 plus reference TRBV19 and TRBJ1-2, the full variable domain is DGGITQSPKYLFRKEGQNVTLSCEQNLNHDAMYWYRQDPGQGLRLIYYSQIVNDFQKGDIAEGYSVSREKKESFPLTVTSAQKNPTAFYLCASSTPWTAESAANYGYTFGSGTRLTVV.

This clone was seen a single time. The chain joins TRBV5-1 to TRBJ1-5; TRBD1 is a possible D gene (6 bases). The CDR3 contains 15 residues. CDR1 and CDR2 from the germline V gene are SGHRS and YFSETQ. V lost 0 bases to trimming and J lost 2 bases, with 9 bases between them. The CDR3 coding sequence is TGCGCCAGCAGCTTGGAACAGGGTCGCAATCAGCCCCAGCATTTT. Protein product: CASSLEQGRNQPQHF.

This clone was recorded a few times. The V call is TRBV19, the J call TRBJ2-3, with a tentative D call TRBD1 (6 bases). The CDR3 has 14 amino acids. V shed 5 bases and J shed 5 bases, with 14 bases lying between them. Germline lookup yields CDR1 LNHDA and CDR2 SQIVND (reference sequence). The chain's CDR3 is CASSGGTWQDTQYF. In nucleotides, the CDR3 is TGTGCCAGTAGTGGGGGCACGTGGCAAGATACGCAGTATTTT. The variable domain in full, completed from reference TRBV19 and TRBJ2-3, reads DGGITQSPKYLFRKEGQNVTLSCEQNLNHDAMYWYRQDPGQGLRLIYYSQIVNDFQKGDIAEGYSVSREKKESFPLTVTSAQKNPTAFYLCASSGGTWQDTQYFGPGTRLTVL.

This rearrangement joins TRBV19 to TRBJ2-3; maybe TRBD1 (5 bases). The CDR3 is 16 amino acids. The V gene's germline CDR1 is LNHDA and CDR2 SQIVND (reference sequence). The V end lost 3 bases, the J end lost 1 base, and 14 bases lay between the germline ends. The CDR3 region has the DNA TGTGCCAGTAGTATCTTTCAGGGTACGGGCACAGATACGCAGTATTTT. Translated, it gives CASSIFQGTGTDTQYF.

This sequence joins TRBV6-5 and TRBJ1-1; TRBD1 aligns across 8 bases. V lost 0 bases and J lost 4; bases outside the gene matches: 1. The germline CDR1 and CDR2 sequences are MNHEY and SVGAGI. The CDR3 totals 14 residues. The CDR3 protein is CASSYSGTGTEAFF. For the CDR3, the DNA is TGTGCCAGCAGTTACTCTGGGACAGGCACTGAAGCTTTCTTT.

The chain is built from TRBV18 and TRBJ2-1, with a weak D call TRBD2 (6 bases). Germline CDR1 KGHSH, CDR2 LQKENI. V was trimmed by 3 bases and J by 4 bases, leaving 10 bases between them. This CDR3 has 14 residues. CDR3 DNA sequence: TGTGCCAGCTCACCTCTAGCGAGGTACAATGAGCAGTTCTTC. Translating it yields CASSPLARYNEQFF.

The V and J genes are TRBV6-1 and TRBJ1-1, with 7 bases matching TRBD1. With V trimmed by 0 bases and J by 6 bases, 4 bases remained unmatched. This CDR3 region has 14 residues. Germline V gives CDR1 MNHNS, CDR2 SASEGT. The CDR3 reads CASSEAGGASEAFF. The CDR3 bases are TGTGCCAGCAGTGAAGCAGGGGGCGCCTCTGAAGCTTTCTTT.

The chain employs TRBV5-6 and TRBJ1-6; weak D call: TRBD1 (5 bases). This CDR3 has 13 residues. CDR1 SGHDT and CDR2 YYEEEE come from the germline V gene. Trimming pared 4 bases from V and 7 bases from J, leaving 9 bases between. Here the CDR3 reads CASSQGSNSPLHF. The CDR3 DNA sequence: TGTGCCAGCAGCCAGGGATCCAATTCACCCCTCCACTTT. The full variable domain, in which reference TRBV5-6 and TRBJ1-6 provide the parts outside the CDR3, is DAGVTQSPTHLIKTRGQQVTLRCSPKSGHDTVSWYQQALGQGPQFIFQYYEEEERQRGNFPDRFSGHQFPNYSSELNVNALLLGDSALYLCASSQGSNSPLHFGNGTRLTVT.

The rearrangement uses TRBV5-4 and TRBJ2-3; TRBD1 matches 10 bases. The germline gives CDR1 SGHNT, CDR2 YYREEE (reference sequence). This CDR3 is 16 amino acids long. With 4 bases clipped from V and 3 bases from J, the junction kept 8 bases outside the gene matches. The CDR3 DNA reads TGTGCCAGCAGCCCGGGGGTGGGACAGGGGACAGATACGCAGTATTTT. Translated, it gives CASSPGVGQGTDTQYF. The whole variable domain, remainder taken from reference TRBV5-4 and TRBJ2-3, is ETGVTQSPTHLIKTRGQQVTLRCSSQSGHNTVSWYQQALGQGPQFIFQYYREEENGRGNFPPRFSGLQFPNYSSELNVNALELDDSALYLCASSPGVGQGTDTQYFGPGTRLTVL.

The rearrangement joins TRBV7-9 to TRBJ2-5, with no clear D. The CDR3 length is 14 residues. Trimming removed 3 bases from V and 2 bases from J, with 10 bases in between. CDR1 SEHNR and CDR2 FQNEAQ come from the germline V gene (reference sequence). CDR3 sequence reads: CASSFVPLQETQYF. The DNA for the CDR3 is TGTGCCAGCAGCTTCGTCCCCCTACAAGAGACCCAGTACTTC.

The chain links TRBV18 to TRBJ1-1; TRBD1 aligns across 8 bases. Per the germline V gene, CDR1 is KGHSH and CDR2 is LQKENI. V shed 3 bases, J shed 1 base, and the junction held 4 bases outside the gene matches. The CDR3 is 15 amino acids. The CDR3 nucleotides are TGTGCCAGCTCACCCATTGGACAGGGGAACACTGAAGCTTTCTTT. Protein sequence: CASSPIGQGNTEAFF.

DNA for the CDR3: TGTGCCAGCAGCCCGCCGCGGGGGCAGGATACGCAGTATTTT. This sequence encodes CASSPPRGQDTQYF. The chain links TRBV5-6 to TRBJ2-3, with D tentatively TRBD2 (7 bases). Germline values: CDR1 SGHDT, CDR2 YYEEEE. CDR3 size: 14 residues. The ends were cut back, 4 bases at V and 6 bases at J, with 15 bases in the middle.

J is TRBJ2-3 and V is TRBV27, with TRBD1 as a possible D gene (5 bases). This CDR3 comprises 17 residues. Germline loops: CDR1 MNHEY, CDR2 SMNVEV (reference sequence). Trimming took off 1 base at V and 1 base at J, with 15 bases between the two ends. The CDR3 nucleotides are TGTGCCAGCAGTTTATTCGACCCAGGGTACGGCACAGATACGCAGTATTTT. Amino acids: CASSLFDPGYGTDTQYF.

The chain employs TRBV7-2 and TRBJ2-5; 8 bases are a match to TRBD2. V dropped 2 bases and J dropped 1; count of bases not matched to a gene: 6. From germline, CDR1 is SGHTA and CDR2 FQGNSA. The CDR3 extends over 16 amino acids. The DNA of the CDR3 is TGTGCCAGCAGCTTACTTCTAGCGGGTGCCCAAGAGACCCAGTACTTC. This sequence encodes CASSLLLAGAQETQYF.